This T cell receptor (beta chain) was obtained from a study of blood T cell repertoires in COVID-19. Germline values: CDR1 SGDLS, CDR2 YYNGEE. The CDR3 is made up of 18 amino acids. J was trimmed by 2 bases and V by 1 base; bases with no gene match: 7. As processed by the authors: It was from reference gene primer amplification that nucleated cell counts were estimated. Repertoires were generated with immunoSEQ multiplex PCR, while TCRdb's copy carries only in-frame clones and drops some. V and J calls and clone size are those listed in that table; D and trimming were worked out from the DNA. Counted here are some 150,000 clones, 80% to 85% occurring once; the ten biggest clones make up 5.5% to 7.5%. Participant ages covered roughly 18 to 90 years across around 25 US areas.

V and J are TRBV9 and TRBJ2-3; 13 nucleotides line up with TRBD2. The clonotype originates from a woman between 45 and 60 years old who had been exposed to COVID-19. Sequenced input: PBMCs or T cells enriched from blood (not recorded which). As DNA, the CDR3 is TGTGCCAGCAGCGTAAGAGGACTAGCGGGGGACCCCACAGATACGCAGTATTTT. As protein: CASSVRGLAGDPTDTQYF.